Below, 9 T cell receptor beta chains from the same sample are listed, as sequenced in a study of T cell repertoires in cytomegalovirus infection (dated by TCRdb to about 2019). TCRdb records Illumina HiSeq 1500 as the sequencer. TCRdb took the public reads, trimmed them with fastp at Q25, ran MiXCR for clone calling and kept in-frame beta chains. Under each unique CDR3 protein, matching rows form one entry showing the most common genes and DNA. This sample holds 450,000 to 650,000 distinct CDR3 sequences; approximately 40% were observed only once. Clones ranked in the top ten supply 48% of the sample. Interpreted using the paper, the treatment or condition label stands for: in vitro stimulation with specific CMV peptide epitopes to enrich CMV-specific T cells. Antigen specificity for these receptors is unknown. Here the sequenced sample was cultured PBMCs, taken from culture after CMV antigen stimulation. All receptors come from a human donor in good health (CMV status not recorded). Some clones in this sample may be carry-over from other donors' samples.

The V gene is TRBV6-2 or TRBV6-3, the J gene TRBJ1-2; TRBD1 is a possible D gene (5 bases). V was pared by 7 bases and J by 0 bases, with 9 bases between. Per the germline V gene, CDR1 is MNHEY and CDR2 is SVGEGT. The CDR3 consists of 13 residues. The CDR3 reads CASMRGANYGYTF. The CDR3 nucleotides read TGTGCCAGCATGCGAGGGGCTAACTATGGCTACACCTTC.

This clonotype was seen a handful of times. This chain links TRBV24-1 with TRBJ2-1; D possibly uses TRBD1 or TRBD2 (5 bases each). The V end was cut by 2 bases, the J end by 6 bases, with 16 bases between. Germline-derived CDR1 and CDR2 are KGHDR and SFDVKD. This CDR3 contains 16 residues. The CDR3 coding sequence is TGTGCCACCAGTGATTGGGGGACCGGGTCAAGCAATGAGCAGTTCTTC. Translation gives CATSDWGTGSSNEQFF.

This clonotype showed up just a few times. V is TRBV6-1 and J is TRBJ2-7; 7 bases map to TRBD1. The CDR3 contains 16 residues. CDR1 is MNHNS, CDR2 SASEGT, per germline. The V segment lost 2 bases and the J segment 1 base; nucleotides outside the gene matches: 8. This CDR3 reads CASSETPGQISYEQYF. CDR3 coding DNA: TGTGCCAGCAGTGAAACCCCGGGACAGATATCCTACGAGCAGTACTTC.

The chain couples TRBV5-1 to TRBJ1-1; 8 positions match TRBD1. Germline V lookup: CDR1 SGHRS, CDR2 YFSETQ. The CDR3 consists of 15 residues. The V and J ends lost 0 bases and 4 bases, in that order; junction bases with no gene match: 5. CDR3 loop: CASSLAQGAGTEAFF. The DNA of the CDR3 is TGCGCCAGCAGCTTGGCCCAGGGGGCGGGCACTGAAGCTTTCTTT.

V gene TRBV5-6 combines with J gene TRBJ2-3, with 8 bases lining up with TRBD2. The CDR3 totals 14 residues. Trimming at V came to 3 bases and at J to 6 bases, leaving 6 bases not matched to a gene. Germline V gives CDR1 SGHDT, CDR2 YYEEEE. The DNA for the CDR3 is TGTGCCAGCAGCTCCGGGACTAGTGTCGATACGCAGTATTTT. This encodes CASSSGTSVDTQYF.

CDR3 loop: CASSFNRGLNTEAFF. CDR3 coding DNA: TGTGCCAGCAGCTTTAACAGGGGATTGAACACTGAAGCTTTCTTT. The chain carries TRBV7-8 and TRBJ1-1; TRBD1 agrees at 7 bases. The CDR3 covers 15 residues. Germline CDR1 is SGHVS and CDR2 is FQNEAQ. V dropped 3 bases and J dropped 0; count of bases not matched to a gene: 4.

The rearrangement uses TRBV18 and TRBJ2-7, with D tentatively TRBD1 (5 bases). The V end was cut by 3 bases, the J end by 4 bases, with 13 bases between. The germline CDR1 and CDR2 sequences are KGHSH and LQKENI. CDR3 length: 14 amino acids. CDR3 protein: CASSPSRGEYEQYF. The CDR3 region has the DNA TGTGCCAGCTCACCCTCTAGGGGTGAATACGAGCAGTACTTC.

This clonotype was counted between two and nine times. The chain combines TRBV19 with TRBJ2-6; TRBD1 matches at 8 bases. CDR1 and CDR2 from the germline V gene are LNHDA and SQIVND (reference sequence). V shed 1 base and J 2 bases; nucleotides not matched to a gene: 1. CDR3 size: 16 residues. The CDR3 nucleotides read TGTGCCAGTAGTATAGCACAGGGGGCTGGGGCCAACGTCCTGACTTTC. Protein sequence: CASSIAQGAGANVLTF.

The V gene is TRBV7-6, the J gene TRBJ1-3; 8 bases line up with TRBD1. J lost 8 bases, V lost 0 bases, and 6 bases had no gene match. Germline V CDR1 and CDR2: SGHVS, FNYEAQ. The CDR3 is 15 residues long. As DNA, the CDR3 is TGTGCCAGCAGCTTAGCCGGACAGGGCCTGGACACCATATATTTT. It encodes CASSLAGQGLDTIYF. Looking up the rest from reference TRBV7-6 and TRBJ1-3 gives the full variable domain: GAGVSQSPRYKVTKRGQDVALRCDPISGHVSLYWYRQALGQGPEFLTYFNYEAQQDKSGLPNDRFSAERPEGSISTLTIQRTEQRDSAMYRCASSLAGQGLDTIYFGEGSWLTVV.